This T cell receptor beta chain was retrieved from a study of T cells in Graves' hyperthyroidism and ophthalmopathy. Uncontrolled infection, other autoimmune disease, pregnancy or lactation led to exclusion. Using about 10 ml of fresh peripheral blood, PBMCs were prepared. Many counts were recorded for this clonotype. Its antigen remains unknown. Germline V gives CDR1 LNHDA, CDR2 SQIVND (reference sequence). CDR3 length: 13 residues. V gave up 8 bases and J gave up 2 bases, with 7 bases separating them. Findings and limits, study-wide: Most thyroid clonotypes expanded above 0.001 were also detected in blood. Ophthalmopathy could be told apart from stable hyperthyroidism with a 13 V-J model.

Using RNA transcripts as the source, TCR beta CDR3 regions were amplified. During a first-round RT-PCR of the TCR CDR3, the HTBI primer set was used. TCRdb passed the multiplex PCR reads through MiXCR, listing each CDR3 protein once. The table lists around 260,000 distinct CDR3 sequences, approximately 26% of them singletons. Input material: blood. The TCR originated in a man aged 35-49 years with Graves' hyperthyroidism that later progressed to Graves' ophthalmopathy. V usage is TRBV19 and J usage is TRBJ2-6; the D is unclear. CDR3 DNA sequence: TGTGCCAGTTACCCGCCTGGGGCCAACGTCCTGACTTTC. It translates to CASYPPGANVLTF.